Below, 4 T cell receptor beta chains from the same sample are listed, as sequenced in a study of blood T cell repertoires in COVID-19. Repertoires were generated with immunoSEQ multiplex PCR, while TCRdb's copy carries only in-frame clones and drops some. The data contain 65,000 or so clones, roughly four fifths of them singletons. Specimen: peripheral blood. The receptors shown here come from an older man with acute or convalescent COVID-19.

The rearrangement links TRBV3-1 (or the pseudogene TRBV3-2) to TRBJ1-1, with TRBD1 identical over 7 bases. The V gene's germline CDR1 is LGHDT and CDR2 YNNKEL (reference sequence). This CDR3 region has 15 residues. V lost 4 bases to trimming and J lost 0 bases; unmatched junction nucleotides: 5. The CDR3 reads CASSPWGQMNTEAFF. CDR3 nucleotides: TGTGCCAGCAGCCCCTGGGGACAGATGAACACTGAAGCTTTCTTT.

The chain carries TRBV5-1 and TRBJ1-1; D not resolved. The germline V gene has CDR1 SGHRS and CDR2 YFSETQ. The V gene lost 7 bases and the J gene lost 2 bases, with 12 bases spanning the gap. There are 13 residues in the CDR3. The CDR3 DNA reads as TGCGCCAGCTCCCAAGGGAGAAACACTGAAGCTTTCTTT. Its protein product is CASSQGRNTEAFF.

V and J are TRBV27 and TRBJ2-5, with 9 nucleotides matching TRBD2. CDR3 length: 16 amino acids. Germline V gene sequence: CDR1 MNHEY, CDR2 SMNVEV (reference sequence). J was trimmed by 1 base and V by 5 bases; bases with no gene match: 8. The CDR3 DNA reads TGTGCCAGCAGTCCCCGACTAGCGGCCTTCCAAGAGACCCAGTACTTC. This encodes CASSPRLAAFQETQYF.

This clone showed up just a few times. The rearrangement links TRBV7-9 to TRBJ2-7; 7 bases fit TRBD2. The CDR3 runs 15 residues. Germline lookup yields CDR1 SEHNR and CDR2 FQNEAQ (reference sequence). With V trimmed by 1 base and J by 6 bases, 9 bases remained unmatched. The DNA of the CDR3 is TGTGCCAGCAGCTTAGGGGCAGGGAGGGGTGGCGAGCAGTACTTC. This gives the protein CASSLGAGRGGEQYF.